The 8 T cell receptor beta chains listed next were all sequenced from one sample in a study of tumor-infiltrating lymphocytes in primary liver carcinoma. Co-extraction of RNA and DNA was performed on about 20-33 mg of unsorted bulk tissue. A primer in the constant region served to generate TCR beta cDNA from approximately 450 ng of total RNA. Three nested multiplex PCR rounds, a slightly modified ARM-PCR method, built the TCR beta libraries. For about 11 cycles apiece, the opening two PCR rounds ran with TRBV1-TRBV30 forward primers and a C-beta reverse primer. Via MiXCR, TCRdb re-called the multiplex PCR reads, giving one row per CDR3 protein. The profile shows 55,000 to 70,000 distinct CDR3 sequences, approximately 70% of them singletons. The sample taken for sequencing was liver tumor tissue from sampling region 2. The subset is: tumor region T2, inferior pole. The source is a man in his forties with primary liver carcinoma and hepatitis B virus infection.

Remarks on this clonotype: One junction end disagrees with the germline gene, perhaps due to a read error. The J gene is TRBJ2-2, the V gene TRBV12-3 or TRBV12-4; D ambiguous. This CDR3 has 14 residues. CDR3 sequence reads: CASSLDSNTRELFF. The CDR3 DNA reads TGTGCCAGCAGTTTAGATTCGAACACCAGGGAGCTGTTTTTT.

This clonotype was observed once. A read error is possible here, since a much larger clone lies one base away. This sequence joins TRBV11-2 and TRBJ2-5; D remains ambiguous. The CDR3 totals 14 residues. V was pared by 7 bases and J by 2 bases, with 14 bases between. Germline CDR1 reads SGHAT; CDR2 reads FQNNGV. The CDR3 sequence is CASKLNLPQETQYF. CDR3 nucleotides: TGTGCCAGCAAGCTGAACCTCCCACAAGAGACCCAGTACTTC.

This clonotype came up many times. The J gene is TRBJ2-7, the V gene TRBV4-1; 10 bases align to TRBD1. The CDR3 spans 15 residues. V shed 4 bases and J 3 bases; nucleotides not matched to a gene: 6. The V gene's germline CDR1 is MGHRA and CDR2 YSYEKL. DNA for the CDR3: TGCGCCAGCAGCCCTTCCCGGGACAGGGGCTACGAGCAGTACTTC. This encodes CASSPSRDRGYEQYF.

Turning to this clonotype: Sequence at one end of the junction differs from germline and may be a read error. This chain links TRBV6-1 with TRBJ2-5; D possibly uses TRBD1 or TRBD2 (5 bases each). The CDR3 extends over 13 amino acids. In germline, CDR1 is MNHNS, CDR2 SASEGT. For the CDR3, the DNA is TGTGCCAGCAGGGTGAGGGGTGCAGAGACTCAGTACTTC. This translates into CASRVRGAETQYF.

The genes are TRBV13 and TRBJ2-7; weak D call: TRBD2 (6 bases). Germline CDR1 is PRHDT and CDR2 is FYEKMQ (reference sequence). V was shortened by 3 bases and J by 6 bases, with 6 bases between the two germline ends. The CDR3 consists of 11 residues. This CDR3 reads CASSLEGEQYF. In nucleotides, the CDR3 is TGTGCCAGCAGCTTGGAGGGCGAGCAGTACTTC.

This clonotype came up a few times. This chain joins TRBV6-5 and TRBJ2-7; TRBD1 agrees at 7 bases. Trimming removed 6 bases from V and 8 bases from J; junction bases left unmatched: 13. This CDR3 comprises 14 residues. CDR1 MNHEY and CDR2 SVGAGI come from the germline V gene. Written as DNA, the CDR3 is TGTGCCAGCAGGCTAGACAGGGTGGCGTACAAGCAGTACTTC. The encoded protein is CASRLDRVAYKQYF.

On this clonotype itself: One end of the junction does not line up with germline, which may come from a read error. The V call is TRBV11-3, the J call TRBJ2-7; perhaps D is TRBD1 or TRBD2 (5 bases each). Germline V gene data show CDR1 as SGHNT and CDR2 as YENEEA. This CDR3 has 12 residues. DNA of the CDR3: TGTGACAGCAGCTCCCAATGGGGGAAGCAGTACTTC. Protein: CDSSSQWGKQYF.

Concerning this clonotype itself: This CDR3 fails to terminate in the conserved phenylalanine or tryptophan, so it likely reflects a read error. V gene TRBV5-6 combines with J gene TRBJ2-7; 7 nucleotides align to TRBD2. Germline assignment: CDR1 SGHDT and CDR2 YYEEEE. J lost 7 bases, V lost 4 bases, and 8 bases had no gene match. The CDR3 runs to 13 residues. The CDR3 DNA sequence: TGTGCCAGCAGCGCAGAGACTAGCTGGGAGCAGTACCTC. Its translation: CASSAETSWEQYL.